Shown below are 21 T cell receptor beta chains from a single sample sequenced in a study of response to subunit inactivated influenza vaccine. TCRdb analysed the RT-PCR reads with MiXCR anew, one entry per CDR3 protein. The sample holds hundreds of thousands of distinct CDR3 sequences, 14% seen once. The sample consisted of PBMCs from blood, taken roughly 15 days before vaccination. The receptors shown here come from a man over 45 who received an inactivated influenza vaccine.

This clonotype came up a few times. This chain links TRBV2 with TRBJ2-2; no definite D call. The V gene's germline CDR1 is SNHLY and CDR2 FYNNEI. This CDR3 is 14 amino acids long. V was clipped by 0 bases and J by 6 bases, with 8 bases between them. CDR3 nucleotides: TGTGCCAGCAGTGAAGCGCTTGGGGCCGGGGAGCTGTTTTTT. As protein: CASSEALGAGELFF.

This clonotype has a handful of counts. This chain uses TRBV6-2 or TRBV6-3 with TRBJ1-1; D is possibly TRBD1 (5 bases). V shed 7 bases and J shed 0 bases, with 21 bases lying between them. The germline gives CDR1 MNHEY, CDR2 SVGEGT. This CDR3 is 17 amino acids long. CDR3 amino acids: CASMLGGRAPVNTEAFF. The CDR3 DNA reads as TGTGCCAGCATGCTGGGGGGTAGAGCACCCGTGAACACTGAAGCTTTCTTT.

The chain employs TRBV7-2 and TRBJ1-6, with a weak D call TRBD1 (5 bases). This CDR3 spans 15 amino acids. With 0 bases removed from V and 4 bases from J, the gap between germline ends came to 7 bases. Germline assignment: CDR1 SGHTA and CDR2 FQGNSA. CDR3 protein: CASSLATGYNSPLHF. The CDR3 nucleotides read TGTGCCAGCAGCTTAGCCACAGGTTATAATTCACCCCTCCACTTT.

Only a few counts were recorded for this clonotype. The chain uses TRBV25-1 and TRBJ2-3, with D perhaps TRBD1 (6 bases). Per germline, CDR1 MGHDK and CDR2 SYGVNS. Trimming pared 7 bases from V and 5 bases from J, leaving 10 bases between. This CDR3 contains 12 residues. CDR3: CASNQGLDTQYF. The CDR3 coding sequence is TGTGCCAGCAATCAGGGGTTAGATACGCAGTATTTT.

This clonotype was recorded at least ten times. This sequence joins TRBV15 and TRBJ2-7; 11 nucleotides align to TRBD2. V dropped 0 bases and J dropped 8; count of bases not matched to a gene: 12. Germline CDR1 reads LNHNV; CDR2 reads YYDKDF (reference sequence). The length of the CDR3 is 17 residues. The CDR3 is CATSRDQGGLAGGKQYF. CDR3 sequence (DNA): TGTGCCACCAGCAGAGATCAGGGTGGCCTAGCGGGAGGCAAGCAGTACTTC. The whole variable domain, filled in from reference TRBV15 and TRBJ2-7, reads DAMVIQNPRYQVTQFGKPVTLSCSQTLNHNVMYWYQQKSSQAPKLLFHYYDKDFNNEADTPDNFQSRRPNTSFCFLDIRSPGLGDTAMYLCATSRDQGGLAGGKQYFGPGTRLTVT.

This clonotype was seen a few times. The chain carries TRBV21-1 and TRBJ2-1; no DNA check was done on the table's D call, TRBD1. TRBV21-1 is listed as a pseudogene. The CDR3 is made up of 16 amino acids. The CDR3 sequence is CASSKGRGKTYNEQFF. The CDR3 nucleotides are TGTGCCAGCAGCAAAGGGAGAGGGAAGACATACAATGAGCAGTTCTTC.

The chain has TRBV27 and TRBJ1-1, with D hard to call. CDR3 length: 16 residues. Trimming stripped 4 bases from V and 3 bases from J, with 18 bases between. Per the germline V gene, CDR1 is MNHEY and CDR2 is SMNVEV (reference sequence). The CDR3 protein is CASSSRARQSHTEAFF. The CDR3 DNA is TGTGCCAGCAGTTCCCGGGCGAGGCAGAGCCACACTGAAGCTTTCTTT.

This clonotype was recorded many times. V and J are TRBV12-3 or TRBV12-4 and TRBJ2-2; 10 nucleotides line up with TRBD1. The CDR3 has 15 residues. V trimming: 6 bases; J trimming: 6 bases; junction bases outside the gene matches: 7. For the CDR3, the DNA is TGTGCCAGCAGATCGGGGACAGGGGTTGCCGGGGAGCTGTTTTTT. Translated, it gives CASRSGTGVAGELFF.

J is TRBJ2-1 and V is TRBV4-2; possibly TRBD1 or TRBD2 for D (6 bases each). CDR3 length: 15 amino acids. V was trimmed by 0 bases and J by 7 bases, leaving 13 bases between them. The germline CDR1 and CDR2 sequences are LGHNA and YNFKEQ. DNA of the CDR3: TGTGCCAGCAGCCAAGATTCACGGGGGCAGAATGAGCAGTTCTTC. Its protein is CASSQDSRGQNEQFF.

This clonotype was found many times. This chain uses TRBV28 with TRBJ1-1, with a weak D call TRBD1 (5 bases). The germline V gene encodes CDR1 MDHEN and CDR2 SYDVKM. The V end was cut by 2 bases, the J end by 0 bases, with 16 bases between. The CDR3 extends over 17 amino acids. CDR3: CASSLLGRGFMNTEAFF. The CDR3 DNA is TGTGCCAGCAGTTTACTGGGAAGGGGCTTCATGAACACTGAAGCTTTCTTT.

This clonotype appeared a few times. V is TRBV4-3 and J is TRBJ2-1; D is unresolved. From germline, CDR1 is LGHNA and CDR2 YSLEER. The CDR3 totals 16 residues. Trimming shortened V by 0 bases and J by 6 bases, and 15 bases separated the two germline ends. CDR3 nucleotides: TGCGCCAGCAGCCAAGAAACATGGAGCCTTGGCAATGAGCAGTTCTTC. It codes for CASSQETWSLGNEQFF.

The CDR3 protein is CATSRGGGRGDNEQFF. The CDR3, as DNA: TGTGCCACCAGCAGGGGGGGGGGCAGGGGCGACAATGAGCAGTTCTTC. The chain carries TRBV15 and TRBJ2-1; D is perhaps TRBD2 (7 bases). Trimming took 3 bases from V and 5 from J, leaving 17 bases between them. The CDR3 is 16 residues long. CDR1 LNHNV and CDR2 YYDKDF come from the germline V gene (reference sequence). Full variable domain (rest looked up from reference TRBV15 and TRBJ2-1): DAMVIQNPRYQVTQFGKPVTLSCSQTLNHNVMYWYQQKSSQAPKLLFHYYDKDFNNEADTPDNFQSRRPNTSFCFLDIRSPGLGDTAMYLCATSRGGGRGDNEQFFGPGTRLTVL.

This clonotype was counted only a few times. The chain uses TRBV5-1 and TRBJ2-3, with 7 bases that match TRBD2. CDR3 size: 15 residues. Trimming cost V 2 bases and J 2 bases; bases outside gene matches: 5. The germline gives CDR1 SGHRS, CDR2 YFSETQ. The CDR3 sequence: CASSFSSGITDTQYF. The CDR3 nucleotides are TGCGCCAGCAGCTTCTCTAGCGGAATCACAGATACGCAGTATTTT.

This clonotype was observed a few times. The chain recombines TRBV7-2 with TRBJ2-5; maybe TRBD1 (6 bases). Germline lookup yields CDR1 SGHTA and CDR2 FQGNSA. V was trimmed by 4 bases and J by 7 bases, leaving 16 bases between them. CDR3 length equals 14 residues. CDR3: CASSSMTGQTTQYF. The DNA of the CDR3 is TGTGCCAGCAGCTCGATGACAGGCCAGACGACCCAGTACTTC.

This clonotype was detected only a few times. V is TRBV12-3 or TRBV12-4 and J is TRBJ2-2; D may be TRBD1 (7 bases). V lost 4 bases and J lost 6, with 18 bases in between. This CDR3 region has 16 residues. CDR3 bases: TGTGCCAGCAGTTCTGGAGGCAGGGGGGTCGCCGGGGAGCTGTTTTTT. Translated: CASSSGGRGVAGELFF.

This clonotype was seen ten or more times. The rearrangement uses TRBV4-2 and TRBJ2-1, with 13 bases fitting TRBD2. This CDR3 is built from 19 residues. Trimming removed 4 bases from V and 0 bases from J; junction bases left unmatched: 9. Germline CDR1 LGHNA, CDR2 YNFKEQ. The CDR3 reads CASSPRGLAGYSSYNEQFF. As DNA, the CDR3 is TGTGCCAGCAGCCCGAGGGGACTAGCGGGGTACAGCTCCTACAATGAGCAGTTCTTC.

This clonotype was picked up a small number of times. V gene TRBV9 combines with J gene TRBJ2-7; tentatively, D is TRBD1 (5 bases). V lost 4 bases and J 2 bases, leaving 22 bases between the germline ends. Germline loops: CDR1 SGDLS, CDR2 YYNGEE. The CDR3 loop spans 17 amino acids. CDR3 coding DNA: TGTGCCAGCAGCCCGGCTCCAGGGTCGGTGCTGACCTACGAGCAGTACTTC. Amino acids: CASSPAPGSVLTYEQYF.

J is TRBJ2-2 and V is TRBV12-3 or TRBV12-4, with D perhaps matching TRBD1 or TRBD2 (5 bases each). The CDR3 loop spans 13 amino acids. V dropped 1 base and J dropped 8 bases, with 8 bases sitting between them. Here the CDR3 reads CASSLGGEGELFF. As DNA, the CDR3 is TGTGCCAGCAGTTTAGGAGGGGAAGGGGAGCTGTTTTTT.

The V gene is TRBV12-3 or TRBV12-4, the J gene TRBJ2-7, with 12 bases aligning to TRBD2. The CDR3 length is 16 residues. The junction had 3 bases not matched to a gene; V was cut back by 1 base and J by 2 bases. The CDR3 bases are TGTGCCAGCAGTTTAGTAACTAGCGGGGGGCCCTACGAGCAGTACTTC. Its translation: CASSLVTSGGPYEQYF.

This clonotype was counted only a few times. This chain connects TRBV20-1 to TRBJ2-7; tentative D call: TRBD2 (5 bases). The CDR3 runs to 11 residues. The V gene's germline CDR1 is DFQATT and CDR2 SNEGSKA (reference sequence). Between the trimmed V and J ends, which lost 4 bases and 6 bases, there was a span of 10 bases. CDR3 sequence: CSAIFAGEQYF. CDR3 sequence (DNA): TGCAGTGCTATCTTCGCGGGCGAGCAGTACTTC.

This clonotype was recorded a few times. V is TRBV6-1 and J is TRBJ2-2; D call uncertain. V was trimmed by 6 bases and J by 0 bases, leaving 11 bases between them. The CDR3 loop spans 15 amino acids. Germline assignment: CDR1 MNHNS and CDR2 SASEGT. CDR3 nucleotide sequence: TGTGCCAGCAGCGTCCAGTTCGCGAACACCGGGGAGCTGTTTTTT. Translated, it gives CASSVQFANTGELFF.